This TCR beta chain was observed in a study of response to subunit inactivated influenza vaccine. There are a few counts of this clonotype. TCRdb passed the RT-PCR reads through MiXCR, listing each CDR3 protein once. The sample has more than 450,000 distinct CDR3 sequences, about an eighth seen once; the top ten hold roughly a tenth. With 1 base removed from V and 4 bases from J, the gap between germline ends came to 13 bases. CDR3 size: 15 residues. Germline V gene sequence: CDR1 LGHDT, CDR2 YNNKEL (reference sequence). Sequences were derived from PBMCs from blood, sampled on the day of vaccination. The chain uses TRBV3-1 and TRBJ2-5, with D perhaps TRBD1 (5 bases). The clonotype was recovered from a man aged 45-65 years who received an inactivated influenza vaccine. CDR3 sequence (DNA): TGTGCCAGCAGCCAAGTCCGGGTTACAGGAGAGACCCAGTACTTC. Protein: CASSQVRVTGETQYF.